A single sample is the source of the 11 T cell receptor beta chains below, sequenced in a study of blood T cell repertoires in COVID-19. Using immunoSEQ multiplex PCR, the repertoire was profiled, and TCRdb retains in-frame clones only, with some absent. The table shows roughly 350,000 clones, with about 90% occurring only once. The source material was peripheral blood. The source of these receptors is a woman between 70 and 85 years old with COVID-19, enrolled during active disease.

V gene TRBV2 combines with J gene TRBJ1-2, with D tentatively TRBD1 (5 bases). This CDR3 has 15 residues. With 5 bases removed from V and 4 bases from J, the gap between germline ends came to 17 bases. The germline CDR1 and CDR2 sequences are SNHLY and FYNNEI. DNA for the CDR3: TGTGCCAGCAGTCAGGGCCGTACCTCTTCCTATGGCTACACCTTC. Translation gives CASSQGRTSSYGYTF.

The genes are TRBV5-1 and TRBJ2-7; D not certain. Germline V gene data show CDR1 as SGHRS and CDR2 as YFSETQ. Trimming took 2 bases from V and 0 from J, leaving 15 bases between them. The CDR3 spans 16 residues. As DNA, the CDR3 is TGCGCCAGCAGCTTAGCGCTGAATCCCGGCTCCTACGAGCAGTACTTC. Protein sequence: CASSLALNPGSYEQYF.

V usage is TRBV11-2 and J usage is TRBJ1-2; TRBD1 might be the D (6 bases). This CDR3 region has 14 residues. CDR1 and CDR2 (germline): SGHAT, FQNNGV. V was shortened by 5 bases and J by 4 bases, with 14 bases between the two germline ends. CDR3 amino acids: CASSRGIIGYGYTF. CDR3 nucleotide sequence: TGTGCCAGCAGCAGGGGGATAATAGGCTATGGCTACACCTTC.

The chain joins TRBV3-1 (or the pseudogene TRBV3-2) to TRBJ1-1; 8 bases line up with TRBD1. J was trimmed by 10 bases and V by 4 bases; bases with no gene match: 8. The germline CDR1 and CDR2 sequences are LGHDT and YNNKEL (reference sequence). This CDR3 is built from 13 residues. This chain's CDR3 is CASSPGQGSGAFF. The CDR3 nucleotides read TGTGCCAGCAGCCCAGGACAGGGCTCCGGAGCTTTCTTT.

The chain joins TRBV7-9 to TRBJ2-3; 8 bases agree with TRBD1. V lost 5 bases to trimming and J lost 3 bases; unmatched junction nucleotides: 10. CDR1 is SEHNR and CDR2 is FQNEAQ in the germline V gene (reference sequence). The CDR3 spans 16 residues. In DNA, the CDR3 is TGTGCCAGCAGCCCGAAGACAGGGGAACGGACAGATACGCAGTATTTT. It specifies CASSPKTGERTDTQYF.

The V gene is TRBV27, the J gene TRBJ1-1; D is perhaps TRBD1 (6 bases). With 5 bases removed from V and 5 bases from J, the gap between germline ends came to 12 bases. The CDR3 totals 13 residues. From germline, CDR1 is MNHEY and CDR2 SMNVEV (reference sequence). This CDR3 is CASSLERGTEAFF. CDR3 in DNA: TGTGCCAGCAGTCTCGAAAGGGGGACTGAAGCTTTCTTT.

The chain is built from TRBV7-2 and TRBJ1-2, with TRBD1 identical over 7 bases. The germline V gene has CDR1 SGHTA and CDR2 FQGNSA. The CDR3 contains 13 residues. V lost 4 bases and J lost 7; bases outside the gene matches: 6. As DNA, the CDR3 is TGTGCCAGCAGCTCCAGGGGGAAGGGTGGCTACACCTTC. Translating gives CASSSRGKGGYTF.

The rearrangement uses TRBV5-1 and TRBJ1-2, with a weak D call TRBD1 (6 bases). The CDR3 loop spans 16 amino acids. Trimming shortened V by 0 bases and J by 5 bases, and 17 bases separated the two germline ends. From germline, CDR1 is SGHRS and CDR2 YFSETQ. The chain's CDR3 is CASSLAGAETQYGYTF. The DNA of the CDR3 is TGCGCCAGCAGCTTGGCAGGGGCAGAAACTCAGTATGGCTACACCTTC.

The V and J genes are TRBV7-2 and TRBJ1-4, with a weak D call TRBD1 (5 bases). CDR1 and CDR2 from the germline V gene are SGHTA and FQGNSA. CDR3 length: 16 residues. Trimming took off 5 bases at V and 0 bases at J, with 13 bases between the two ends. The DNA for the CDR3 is TGTGCCAGCAGCGTACCGTCCAGGGCAACTAATGAAAAACTGTTTTTT. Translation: CASSVPSRATNEKLFF.

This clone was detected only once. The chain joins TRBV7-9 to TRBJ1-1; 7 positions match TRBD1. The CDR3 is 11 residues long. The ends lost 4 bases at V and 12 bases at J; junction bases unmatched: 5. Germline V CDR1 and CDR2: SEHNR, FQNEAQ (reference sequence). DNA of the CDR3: TGTGCCAGCAGCTCCACAGGGGAGACTTTCTTT. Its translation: CASSSTGETFF.

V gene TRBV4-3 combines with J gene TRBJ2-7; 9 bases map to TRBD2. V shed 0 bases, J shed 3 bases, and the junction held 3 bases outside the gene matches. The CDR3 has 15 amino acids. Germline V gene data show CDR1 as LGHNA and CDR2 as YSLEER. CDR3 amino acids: CASSQDLAGVYEQYF. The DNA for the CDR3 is TGCGCCAGCAGCCAAGATTTAGCGGGAGTCTACGAGCAGTACTTC.